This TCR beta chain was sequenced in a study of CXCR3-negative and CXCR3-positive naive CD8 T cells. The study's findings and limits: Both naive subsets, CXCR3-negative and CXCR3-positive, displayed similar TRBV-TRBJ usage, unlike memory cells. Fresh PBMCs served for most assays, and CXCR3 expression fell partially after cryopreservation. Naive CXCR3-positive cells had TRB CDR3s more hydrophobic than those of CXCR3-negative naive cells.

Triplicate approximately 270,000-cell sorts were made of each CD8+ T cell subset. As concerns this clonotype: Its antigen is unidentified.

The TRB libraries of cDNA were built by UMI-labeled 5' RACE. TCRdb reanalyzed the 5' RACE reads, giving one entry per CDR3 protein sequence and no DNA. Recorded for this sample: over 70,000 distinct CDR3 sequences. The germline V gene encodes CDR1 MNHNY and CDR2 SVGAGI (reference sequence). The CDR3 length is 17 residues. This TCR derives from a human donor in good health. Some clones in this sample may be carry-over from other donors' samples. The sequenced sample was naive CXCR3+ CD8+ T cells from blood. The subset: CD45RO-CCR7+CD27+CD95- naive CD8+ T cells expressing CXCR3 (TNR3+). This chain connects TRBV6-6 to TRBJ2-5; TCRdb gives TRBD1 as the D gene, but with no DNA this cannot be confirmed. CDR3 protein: CASSYLQNRGRGETQYF.